These 27 T cell receptor beta chains originate from one sample sequenced in a study of blood T cells in healthy people across ages. Using a J-beta primer mix together with a sample-barcoded 5' primer, a second PCR was run for roughly 6 to 11 cycles. TCRdb itself ran the 5' RACE reads through MiXCR, one entry per CDR3 protein. The sample has 850,000 to 1,000,000 distinct CDR3 sequences; roughly 51% are singletons. The source material was blood. These receptors were taken from a woman aged 55-70 years in good health.

This clonotype turned up a few times. The chain has TRBV5-1 and TRBJ1-2, with TRBD1 matching over 7 bases. CDR1 and CDR2 from the germline V gene are SGHRS and YFSETQ. CDR3 size: 15 residues. V lost 0 bases, J lost 5 bases, and 7 bases stayed unmatched. The DNA of the CDR3 is TGCGCCAGCAGCTTGGGACAGGGCCCTCAGTATGGCTACACCTTC. It specifies CASSLGQGPQYGYTF.

This chain joins TRBV7-2 and TRBJ1-4, with D tentatively TRBD1 (6 bases). The CDR3 has 19 residues. V was shortened by 1 base and J by 0 bases, with 18 bases between the two germline ends. The germline V gene has CDR1 SGHTA and CDR2 FQGNSA. The CDR3 sequence is CASSLEAAWEGATNEKLFF. The CDR3 DNA reads TGTGCCAGCAGCTTAGAGGCCGCCTGGGAGGGGGCAACTAATGAAAAACTGTTTTTT.

This clonotype occurred a few times. The chain links TRBV5-1 to TRBJ2-7, with D perhaps matching TRBD1 or TRBD2 (5 bases each). CDR1 is SGHRS, CDR2 YFSETQ, per germline. The length of the CDR3 is 14 residues. Trimming took off 4 bases at V and 5 bases at J, with 16 bases between the two ends. This CDR3 is CASSPRDQGDEQYF. CDR3 nucleotide sequence: TGCGCCAGCAGCCCCCGGGACCAAGGGGACGAGCAGTACTTC.

V and J are TRBV14 and TRBJ2-1; TRBD2 matches 11 bases. V was pared by 6 bases and J by 2 bases, with 6 bases of the junction left unmatched. This CDR3 region has 16 residues. Germline V gene data show CDR1 as SGHDN and CDR2 as FVKESK. The CDR3 region is CASSLAGLAAYNEQFF. For the CDR3, the DNA is TGTGCCAGCAGTTTAGCGGGACTAGCGGCCTACAATGAGCAGTTCTTC.

This clonotype was recorded a few times. The chain carries TRBV6-5 and TRBJ2-7; D may be TRBD1 or TRBD2 (5 bases each). Trimming removed 0 bases from V and 1 base from J, with 13 bases in between. The CDR3 is made up of 16 amino acids. The germline gives CDR1 MNHEY, CDR2 SVGAGI. The CDR3 here is CASSYSRGSRSYEQYF. CDR3 DNA: TGTGCCAGCAGTTACTCGAGGGGCAGTAGGTCCTACGAGCAGTACTTC.

The chain employs TRBV11-2 and TRBJ1-4; D unclear. V was shortened by 0 bases and J by 3 bases, with 14 bases between the two germline ends. This CDR3 contains 17 residues. The germline V gene encodes CDR1 SGHAT and CDR2 FQNNGV. CDR3 nucleotides: TGTGCCAGCAGCTTAGATGGTTCTACGGGAGCTAATGAAAAACTGTTTTTT. This encodes CASSLDGSTGANEKLFF.

V gene TRBV27 combines with J gene TRBJ1-2; TRBD1 might be the D (5 bases). The CDR3 sequence is 14 residues long. V gave up 6 bases and J gave up 5 bases, with 16 bases separating them. CDR1 is MNHEY, CDR2 SMNVEV, per germline (reference sequence). The CDR3 nucleotides read TGTGCCAGCAGGAGTCGGGGGGAACTTTATGGCTACACCTTC. Protein product: CASRSRGELYGYTF.

The V gene is TRBV28, the J gene TRBJ2-4, with 12 positions matching TRBD2. Trimming removed 6 bases from V and 0 bases from J; junction bases left unmatched: 6. Looked up from germline, CDR1 is MDHEN and CDR2 is SYDVKM. This CDR3 has 17 residues. CDR3 in DNA: TGTGCCAGCAGCAAGACTAGCGGGGGTTTAGCCAAAAACATTCAGTACTTC. Its protein product is CASSKTSGGLAKNIQYF.

The chain recombines TRBV5-1 with TRBJ1-2, with 7 bases that match TRBD1. CDR1 is SGHRS, CDR2 YFSETQ, per germline. The CDR3 spans 14 residues. V shed 1 base and J 6 bases; nucleotides not matched to a gene: 6. The CDR3 region has the DNA TGCGCCAGCAGCTTGATGGCAGGGGGAGATGGCTACACCTTC. As protein: CASSLMAGGDGYTF.

To note about this clonotype: A junction boundary mismatches the germline segment, possibly from a read error. The rearrangement joins TRBV7-3 to TRBJ2-1; 10 bases are a match to TRBD2. The CDR3 length is 16 residues. The germline CDR1 and CDR2 sequences are SGHTA and FQGTGA. The CDR3: CAGSPQGSGRTDEQFF. Written as DNA, the CDR3 is TGTGCCGGCAGCCCTCAGGGTAGCGGGAGGACGGATGAGCAGTTCTTC.

The genes are TRBV27 and TRBJ2-3, with 7 bases fitting TRBD2. Germline V gene data show CDR1 as MNHEY and CDR2 as SMNVEV (reference sequence). The V and J ends lost 8 bases and 1 base, in that order; junction bases with no gene match: 15. The length of the CDR3 is 17 residues. CDR3 in amino acids: CASSSSSGDGGTDTQYF. Here the CDR3 DNA reads TGTGCCAGCTCCTCATCGAGCGGGGACGGGGGCACAGATACGCAGTATTTT.

This clonotype has only a few counts. The chain's CDR3 is CATSRGGGGLTAKNIQYF. The CDR3 bases are TGTGCCACCAGCAGAGGTGGAGGGGGCCTTACGGCCAAAAACATTCAGTACTTC. The chain links TRBV15 to TRBJ2-4; D might be TRBD1 (7 bases). Germline lookup yields CDR1 LNHNV and CDR2 YYDKDF (reference sequence). There are 18 residues in the CDR3. V lost 1 base and J 1 base, leaving 17 bases between the germline ends. The variable domain in full, completed from reference TRBV15 and TRBJ2-4, reads DAMVIQNPRYQVTQFGKPVTLSCSQTLNHNVMYWYQQKSSQAPKLLFHYYDKDFNNEADTPDNFQSRRPNTSFCFLDIRSPGLGDTAMYLCATSRGGGGLTAKNIQYFGAGTRLSVL.

The chain joins TRBV6-1 to TRBJ2-5; D is perhaps TRBD2 (5 bases). Trimming pared 8 bases from V and 3 bases from J, leaving 16 bases between. This CDR3 contains 14 residues. The germline V gene encodes CDR1 MNHNS and CDR2 SASEGT. CDR3 residues: CASLKPGVKETQYF. Written as DNA, the CDR3 is TGTGCCAGCTTAAAGCCCGGGGTTAAAGAGACCCAGTACTTC.

V and J are TRBV28 and TRBJ1-1; D gene uncertain. The CDR3 length is 13 residues. The V and J ends lost 6 bases and 6 bases respectively, with 14 bases between them. The germline CDR1 and CDR2 sequences are MDHEN and SYDVKM. The DNA of the CDR3 is TGTGCCAGCAGGGGAGGGTTTTACTCTGAAGCTTTCTTT. The encoded protein is CASRGGFYSEAFF.

The CDR3 DNA reads TGTGCCAGCAGCGTTCGAGGAGCACGAGAGACCCAGTACTTC. Protein sequence: CASSVRGARETQYF. The rearrangement links TRBV9 to TRBJ2-5; D gene unclear. The length of the CDR3 is 14 residues. V lost 2 bases to trimming and J lost 4 bases, with 12 bases between them. Looked up from germline, CDR1 is SGDLS and CDR2 is YYNGEE.

The chain combines TRBV14 with TRBJ2-5; D is unresolved. The end of the DNA fits TRBJ2-7 better, so the J call may be wrong. The CDR3 is 13 residues long. CDR1 is SGHDN, CDR2 FVKESK, per germline. CDR3 amino acids: CASRPFNGYEQYF. Written as DNA, the CDR3 is TGTGCCAGCAGGCCATTTAATGGCTACGAGCAGTACTTC.

This clonotype appeared once. This chain joins TRBV6-1 and TRBJ2-5, with D possibly TRBD2 on 6 matching bases. The J call may be incorrect, as the DNA end agrees better with TRBJ2-1. Germline V gene data show CDR1 as MNHNS and CDR2 as SASEGT. CDR3 size: 14 residues. DNA of the CDR3: TGTGCCAGCAGTGAAATGGTCGGTCGGGAGACCCAGTTCTTC. As protein: CASSEMVGRETQFF.

This chain connects TRBV6-2 or TRBV6-3 to TRBJ2-7; 8 bases fit TRBD1. CDR1 and CDR2 (germline): MNHEY, SVGEGT. The V and J ends lost 6 bases and 5 bases, in that order; junction bases with no gene match: 6. CDR3 length: 13 residues. The CDR3, as DNA: TGTGCCAGCAGGCTGGACAGGGTCGACGAGCAGTACTTC. This sequence encodes CASRLDRVDEQYF.

This chain uses TRBV3-1 with TRBJ2-2; 12 positions agree with TRBD1. The CDR3 length is 17 residues. Germline CDR1 is LGHDT and CDR2 is YNNKEL (reference sequence). V gave up 3 bases and J gave up 3 bases; unmatched junction bases: 5. The CDR3 DNA reads TGTGCCAGCAGCCAGGCGGGACAGGGGGCGGACACCGGGGAGCTGTTTTTT. Translation: CASSQAGQGADTGELFF.

There are a few counts of this clonotype. This sequence joins TRBV12-3 or TRBV12-4 and TRBJ1-6; D uncertain. The CDR3 has 15 amino acids. V lost 6 bases and J 8 bases, leaving 17 bases between the germline ends. The CDR3 DNA is TGTGCCAGCAGAAAAGGTGTAGGCTCCTATTCACCCCTCCACTTT. Protein sequence: CASRKGVGSYSPLHF.

The genes are TRBV5-1 and TRBJ2-7; perhaps TRBD1 as D (6 bases). The V end was cut by 4 bases, the J end by 7 bases, with 12 bases between. Germline V lookup: CDR1 SGHRS, CDR2 YFSETQ. The CDR3 extends over 12 amino acids. CDR3 loop: CASSGQPEEQYF. In nucleotides, the CDR3 is TGCGCCAGCAGCGGACAGCCGGAGGAGCAGTACTTC.

This clonotype occurred a few times. The chain uses TRBV2 and TRBJ2-3, with D unclear. Trimming stripped 5 bases from V and 9 bases from J, with 18 bases between. The CDR3 sequence is 14 residues long. Germline loops: CDR1 SNHLY, CDR2 FYNNEI. The CDR3 region has the DNA TGTGCCAGCAGTCCCCTGGACCTACCGCAGACGCAGTATTTT. As protein: CASSPLDLPQTQYF.

This clonotype was picked up a small number of times. The chain links TRBV4-2 to TRBJ2-7, with D hard to call. V dropped 0 bases and J dropped 3 bases, with 9 bases sitting between them. CDR1 and CDR2 from the germline V gene are LGHNA and YNFKEQ. This CDR3 has 14 residues. This CDR3 reads CASSQDYRGYEQYF. CDR3 in DNA: TGTGCCAGCAGCCAAGATTATCGCGGCTACGAGCAGTACTTC.

V gene TRBV15 combines with J gene TRBJ2-1, with a possible D match to TRBD2 (6 bases). Germline assignment: CDR1 LNHNV and CDR2 YYDKDF (reference sequence). CDR3 length: 15 residues. Trimming cost V 3 bases and J 4 bases, with 13 bases left between them. In DNA form, the CDR3 reads TGTGCCACCAGCAGTGCGTCGGGAGTGTACAATGAGCAGTTCTTC. Protein sequence: CATSSASGVYNEQFF.

This clonotype was counted a few times. This rearrangement joins TRBV11-3 to TRBJ2-3; 12 nucleotides line up with TRBD2. Germline assignment: CDR1 SGHNT and CDR2 YENEEA. This CDR3 region has 16 residues. After removal of 4 bases from V and 8 bases from J, the junction contained 10 bases not matched to a gene. The CDR3 reads CASSSGLAGVGGTQYF. For the CDR3, the DNA is TGTGCCAGCAGCTCGGGACTAGCGGGTGTCGGGGGTACGCAGTATTTT.

The rearrangement joins TRBV5-6 to TRBJ1-2; unclear D gene. CDR1 is SGHDT, CDR2 YYEEEE, per germline. This CDR3 spans 11 amino acids. V shed 2 bases and J shed 3 bases, with 2 bases lying between them. The CDR3 bases are TGTGCCAGCAGCTTTCACTATGGCTACACCTTC. This codes for CASSFHYGYTF.

The chain couples TRBV7-9 to TRBJ2-4, with TRBD1 matching over 10 bases. The CDR3 consists of 18 residues. Looked up from germline, CDR1 is SEHNR and CDR2 is FQNEAQ (reference sequence). Trimming removed 5 bases from V and 2 bases from J; junction bases left unmatched: 12. CDR3 in DNA: TGTGCCAGCAGCATCGGGACAGGGGCAACCGTGACCAAAAACATTCAGTACTTC. This gives the protein CASSIGTGATVTKNIQYF.